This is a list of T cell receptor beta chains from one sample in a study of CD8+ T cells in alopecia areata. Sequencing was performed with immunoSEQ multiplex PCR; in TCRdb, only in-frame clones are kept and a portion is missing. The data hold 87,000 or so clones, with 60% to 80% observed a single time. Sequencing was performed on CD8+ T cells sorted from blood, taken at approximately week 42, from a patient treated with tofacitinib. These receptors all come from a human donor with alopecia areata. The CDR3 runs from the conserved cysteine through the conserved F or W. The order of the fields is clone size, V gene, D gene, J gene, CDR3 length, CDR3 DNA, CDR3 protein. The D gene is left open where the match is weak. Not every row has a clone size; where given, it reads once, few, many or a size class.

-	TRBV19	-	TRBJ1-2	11	TGTGCCAGTAGGCGGTTTCACGGCTACACCTTC	CASRRFHGYTF
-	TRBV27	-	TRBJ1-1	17	TGTGCCAGCAGAGTTTGGGGGGGCGGGGGCGAGAACACTGAAGCTTTCTTT	CASRVWGGGGENTEAFF
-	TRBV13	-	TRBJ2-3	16	TGTGCCAGCAGCTCGACCGGGGACGGCGGTATTGATACGCAGTATTTT	CASSSTGDGGIDTQYF
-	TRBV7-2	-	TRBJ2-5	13	TGTGCCAGCAGCTTAGATTGGCCAGAGACCCAGTACTTC	CASSLDWPETQYF
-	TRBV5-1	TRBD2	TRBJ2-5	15	TGCGCCAGCAGCTTCAGAGCGGGGGTCCAAGAGACCCAGTACTTC	CASSFRAGVQETQYF
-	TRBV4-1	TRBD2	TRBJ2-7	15	TGCGCCAGCAGCCAAAGAACTAGCGGGGGAATCGAGCAGTACTTC	CASSQRTSGGIEQYF
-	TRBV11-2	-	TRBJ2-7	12	TGTGCCACAAGGGACGACTCCTACGAGCAGTACTTC	CATRDDSYEQYF
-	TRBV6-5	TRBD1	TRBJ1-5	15	TGTGCCAGCAGCCTAACCGGGACAGGGGGTCAGCCCCAGCATTTT	CASSLTGTGGQPQHF
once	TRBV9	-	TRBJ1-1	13	TGTGCCAGCAGCCAAGTTTCACGAGGCAGCACTTTCTTT	CASSQVSRGSTFF
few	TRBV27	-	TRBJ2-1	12	TGTGCCAGCAGCCCGCGGGGAATAGAGCAGTTCTTC	CASSPRGIEQFF
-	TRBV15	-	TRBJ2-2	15	TGTGCCACCAGCGAACTAGCAATTAACACCGGGGAGCTGTTTTTT	CATSELAINTGELFF
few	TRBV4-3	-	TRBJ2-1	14	TGCGCCAGCAGCCAAGACCGAGGATACAATGAGCAGTTCTTC	CASSQDRGYNEQFF
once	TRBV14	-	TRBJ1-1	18	TGTGCCAGCAGCCAAGGGGACGGGACGGAAGATATGAACACTGAAGCTTTCTTT	CASSQGDGTEDMNTEAFF
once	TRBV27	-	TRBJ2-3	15	TGTGCCAGCTTCTACGAAGGCAGCGTCACAGATACGCAGTATTTT	CASFYEGSVTDTQYF
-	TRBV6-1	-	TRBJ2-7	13	TGTGCCAGCAGTGGAACAGGTCTGAACGAGCAGTACTTC	CASSGTGLNEQYF
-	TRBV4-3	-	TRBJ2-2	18	TGCGCCAGCAGCCAAGAGGTGTACGGACAGATGCCCGGCCGGGAGCTGTTTTTT	CASSQEVYGQMPGRELFF
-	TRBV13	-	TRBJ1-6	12	TGTGCCAGCAGCTTAGGATCGTCACCCCTCCACTTT	CASSLGSSPLHF
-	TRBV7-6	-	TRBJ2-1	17	TGTGCCAGCAGCTTAAATGGGGGGCGAGGTCCATACAATGAGCAGTTCTTC	CASSLNGGRGPYNEQFF
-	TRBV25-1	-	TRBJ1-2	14	TGTGCCAGCAGTGAAGCAGGAGGACCGTATGGCTACACCTTC	CASSEAGGPYGYTF
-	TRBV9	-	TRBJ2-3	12	TGTGCCAGCAGCGTGATTACAGATACGCAGTATTTT	CASSVITDTQYF
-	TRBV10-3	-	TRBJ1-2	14	TGTGCCATCAGTGGGACCGCTGATAACTATGGCTACACCTTC	CAISGTADNYGYTF
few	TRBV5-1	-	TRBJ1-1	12	TGCGCCAGCAGCTTGAGGGGCAGTGAAGCTTTCTTT	CASSLRGSEAFF
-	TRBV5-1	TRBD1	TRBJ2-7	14	TGCGCCAGCAGCAGCGGACAGGGGGTAGTCGAGCAGTACTTC	CASSSGQGVVEQYF
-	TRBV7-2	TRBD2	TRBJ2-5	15	TGTGCCAGCAGCTTAGGACGGGGGGACCGGGAGACCCAGTACTTC	CASSLGRGDRETQYF
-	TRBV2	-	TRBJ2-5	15	TGTGCCAGCAGTGGGGGGGCGACTGCCCAAGAGACCCAGTACTTC	CASSGGATAQETQYF
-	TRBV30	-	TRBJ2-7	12	TGTGCCTGGCAACCGGACAGCTACGAGCAGTACTTC	CAWQPDSYEQYF
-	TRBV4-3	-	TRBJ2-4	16	TGCGCCAGCAGCCAAGGAACCGGGACCTTAGGGAACATTCAGTACTTC	CASSQGTGTLGNIQYF
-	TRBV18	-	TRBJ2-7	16	TGTGCCAGCTCACCCAGTGAGTACCAAGCCTCCTACGAGCAGTACTTC	CASSPSEYQASYEQYF
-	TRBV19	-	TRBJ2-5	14	TGTGCCAGTAGCCAACAGGATTTTTGGGAGACCCAGTACTTC	CASSQQDFWETQYF
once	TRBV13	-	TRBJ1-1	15	TGTGCCAGCAGCTTAGGCCTCTCAGCGAACACTGAAGCTTTCTTT	CASSLGLSANTEAFF
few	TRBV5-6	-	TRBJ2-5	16	TGTGCCAGCAGCTTGGACCCGACATACGTACAAGAGACCCAGTACTTC	CASSLDPTYVQETQYF
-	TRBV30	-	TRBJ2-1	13	TGTGCCTGGAGTGTAAGTACTTGGGATGAGCAGTTCTTC	CAWSVSTWDEQFF
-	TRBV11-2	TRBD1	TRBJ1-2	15	TGTGCCAGCAGTGCCACCGGGACAGGGGGCGAAGGCTACACCTTC	CASSATGTGGEGYTF
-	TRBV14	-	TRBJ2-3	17	TGTGCCAGCAGCCAAGATCGGGGGCCGGAGGGCACAGATACGCAGTATTTT	CASSQDRGPEGTDTQYF
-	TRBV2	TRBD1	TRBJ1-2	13	TGTGCCAGCAGGCTACAGGGGAGCTATGGCTACACCTTC	CASRLQGSYGYTF
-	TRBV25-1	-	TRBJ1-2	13	TGTGCCAGCAGTGCAGGGCGGAACTATGGCTACACCTTC	CASSAGRNYGYTF
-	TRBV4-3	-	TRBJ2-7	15	TGCGCCAGCAGCCAAGTGCGGGGCGCGAGCTACGAGCAGTACTTC	CASSQVRGASYEQYF
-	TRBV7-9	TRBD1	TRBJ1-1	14	TGTGCCAGCAGGGGACAGGGGGCTCCCACTGAAGCTTTCTTT	CASRGQGAPTEAFF
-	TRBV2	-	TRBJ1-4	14	TGTGCCAGCACCGAGTCGGGGAACGAGGAAAAACTGTTTTTT	CASTESGNEEKLFF
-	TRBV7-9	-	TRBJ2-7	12	TGTGCCAGCAGACAGAGCACCTACGAGCAGTACTTC	CASRQSTYEQYF
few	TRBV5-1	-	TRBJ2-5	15	TGCGCCAGCAGCTTGGAGGGTGGACTCCAAGAGACCCAGTACTTC	CASSLEGGLQETQYF
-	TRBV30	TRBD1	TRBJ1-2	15	TGTGCCTGGAGTGGGCCCTCGGGACAGTGGGATGGCTACACCTTC	CAWSGPSGQWDGYTF
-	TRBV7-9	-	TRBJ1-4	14	TGTGCCAGCAGCTTTTCGGTCGGGGAGGGAAAACTGTTTTTT	CASSFSVGEGKLFF
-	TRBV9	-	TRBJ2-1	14	TGTGCCAGCAGCGTAGGTATGGCCCTCTATGAGCAGTTCTTC	CASSVGMALYEQFF
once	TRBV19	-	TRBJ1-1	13	TGTGCCAGTAACCTGGGCAGGGGTGATGAAGCTTTCTTT	CASNLGRGDEAFF
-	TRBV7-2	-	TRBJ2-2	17	TGTGCCAGCAGCTTAGATGAGGACTGGTCGATTAGCGGGGAGCTGTTTTTT	CASSLDEDWSISGELFF